Following are 18 T cell receptor beta chains from one sample sequenced in a study of blood T cell repertoires in COVID-19. Only in-frame clones appear in the TCRdb table, and some are missing; sequencing was by immunoSEQ multiplex PCR. The sample has 200,000 to 300,000 clones, 84% seen once. The specimen sequenced was peripheral blood. These receptors were taken from a human donor in a cohort sampled during active COVID-19.

This clone showed up just once. The V call is TRBV29-1, the J call TRBJ2-5; 8 nucleotides align to TRBD1. CDR3 length: 12 residues. V lost 7 bases to trimming and J lost 3 bases; unmatched junction nucleotides: 4. CDR1 is SQVTM and CDR2 is ANQGSEA in the germline V gene. The CDR3 sequence is CSADRVKETQYF. The CDR3, as DNA: TGCAGCGCGGACAGGGTAAAAGAGACCCAGTACTTC.

V gene TRBV28 combines with J gene TRBJ2-5; D is undetermined. The V end lost 6 bases, the J end lost 3 bases, and 8 bases lay between the germline ends. Germline assignment: CDR1 MDHEN and CDR2 SYDVKM. This CDR3 contains 12 residues. The CDR3 region has the DNA TGTGCCAGCAGCCTCCTTAAAGAGACCCAGTACTTC. This codes for CASSLLKETQYF. The full variable domain, its missing parts supplied by reference TRBV28 and TRBJ2-5, is DVKVTQSSRYLVKRTGEKVFLECVQDMDHENMFWYRQDPGLGLRLIYFSYDVKMKEKGDIPEGYSVSREKKERFSLILESASTNQTSMYLCASSLLKETQYFGPGTRLLVL.

V is TRBV14 and J is TRBJ2-5, with 9 bases that match TRBD2. Per the germline V gene, CDR1 is SGHDN and CDR2 is FVKESK. J gave up 1 base and V 1 base, and 7 bases lay outside the gene matches. This CDR3 is built from 17 residues. CDR3 coding DNA: TGTGCCAGCAGCCAAGGCGGGGGGGCTAGCGGCCAAGAGACCCAGTACTTC. Protein sequence: CASSQGGGASGQETQYF.

The V gene is TRBV7-2, the J gene TRBJ1-3, with a tentative D call TRBD1 (6 bases). Germline CDR1 is SGHTA and CDR2 is FQGNSA. CDR3 length equals 16 residues. The V end was cut by 4 bases, the J end by 3 bases, with 16 bases between. As DNA, the CDR3 is TGTGCCAGCAGCTCCAAGTGGGGACAAAGTGGAAACACCATATATTTT. This translates into CASSSKWGQSGNTIYF.

This rearrangement joins TRBV7-2 to TRBJ2-7; TRBD2 aligns across 8 bases. The CDR3 is made up of 18 amino acids. CDR1 and CDR2 (germline): SGHTA, FQGNSA. V shed 2 bases and J 0 bases; nucleotides not matched to a gene: 12. As DNA, the CDR3 is TGTGCCAGCAGCTTAAGGTCAATTCCGGGACTAGTCTCCTACGAGCAGTACTTC. As protein: CASSLRSIPGLVSYEQYF.

This clone has a handful of counts. The V call is TRBV6-2 or TRBV6-3, the J call TRBJ1-1; 10 bases match TRBD1. The V and J ends lost 5 bases and 4 bases, in that order; junction bases with no gene match: 7. This CDR3 has 15 amino acids. CDR1 is MNHEY and CDR2 is SVGEGT in the germline V gene. Written as DNA, the CDR3 is TGTGCCAGCAGTCCCCCGGGACAGGGGATCACTGAAGCTTTCTTT. This codes for CASSPPGQGITEAFF.

Of note for this clone: At one end the junction does not follow the germline gene, possibly because of a read error. The chain links TRBV7-7 to TRBJ1-5; 8 bases align to TRBD1. CDR1 and CDR2 (germline): SSHAT, FNYEAQ (reference sequence). The CDR3 sequence is 15 residues long. The CDR3 loop is CASSLRQGWHQPQHF. CDR3 DNA sequence: TGTGCTAGCAGCTTAAGACAGGGGTGGCATCAGCCCCAGCATTTT.

The rearrangement uses TRBV7-2 and TRBJ2-1; 12 bases line up with TRBD2. Per the germline V gene, CDR1 is SGHTA and CDR2 is FQGNSA. The CDR3 has 15 amino acids. Trimming cost V 5 bases and J 6 bases; bases outside gene matches: 5. The CDR3 is CASSTSGRRSNEQFF. The CDR3 DNA sequence: TGTGCCAGCAGCACTAGCGGGAGGCGAAGCAATGAGCAGTTCTTC.

The chain links TRBV19 to TRBJ2-5; TRBD1 might be the D (6 bases). The CDR3 totals 16 residues. Trimming pared 3 bases from V and 2 bases from J, leaving 16 bases between. In germline, CDR1 is LNHDA, CDR2 SQIVND (reference sequence). The chain's CDR3 is CASSILGHGGQETQYF. The CDR3 DNA reads as TGTGCCAGTAGTATTCTGGGACACGGTGGTCAAGAGACCCAGTACTTC.

This clone turned up a few times. V usage is TRBV7-9 and J usage is TRBJ1-1; TRBD1 agrees at 7 bases. J gave up 0 bases and V 4 bases, and 5 bases lay outside the gene matches. The CDR3 spans 15 residues. The V gene's germline CDR1 is SEHNR and CDR2 FQNEAQ (reference sequence). The CDR3, as DNA: TGTGCCAGCAGCTCTACAACAGGGGTGAACACTGAAGCTTTCTTT. Protein: CASSSTTGVNTEAFF.

Only one count was recorded for this clone. DNA for the CDR3: TGTGCCAGCAGGAGGGGGTATAATTCACCCCTCCACTTT. Its translation: CASRRGYNSPLHF. This sequence joins TRBV2 and TRBJ1-6; possible D gene TRBD1, 6 bases. The CDR3 loop spans 13 amino acids. V was pared by 6 bases and J by 4 bases, with 7 bases between. The germline V gene has CDR1 SNHLY and CDR2 FYNNEI.

This chain links TRBV19 with TRBJ2-1; possible D gene TRBD1, 6 bases. Trimming pared 4 bases from V and 6 bases from J, leaving 16 bases between. Per germline, CDR1 LNHDA and CDR2 SQIVND (reference sequence). The CDR3 is 15 residues long. The CDR3: CASSTAAGVINEQFF. The CDR3 DNA reads as TGTGCCAGTAGTACCGCGGCAGGGGTAATCAATGAGCAGTTCTTC. The variable domain in full, completed from reference TRBV19 and TRBJ2-1, reads DGGITQSPKYLFRKEGQNVTLSCEQNLNHDAMYWYRQDPGQGLRLIYYSQIVNDFQKGDIAEGYSVSREKKESFPLTVTSAQKNPTAFYLCASSTAAGVINEQFFGPGTRLTVL.

The CDR3 DNA sequence: TGTGCCACCAGCAGAGATGCGGCAGGGGGGAATGAAAAACTGTTTTTT. Amino acid sequence: CATSRDAAGGNEKLFF. The chain has TRBV15 and TRBJ1-4; 7 bases fit TRBD1. In germline, CDR1 is LNHNV, CDR2 YYDKDF (reference sequence). This CDR3 has 16 amino acids. V shed 0 bases and J 5 bases; nucleotides not matched to a gene: 6. The full variable domain, rest sourced from reference TRBV15 and TRBJ1-4, is DAMVIQNPRYQVTQFGKPVTLSCSQTLNHNVMYWYQQKSSQAPKLLFHYYDKDFNNEADTPDNFQSRRPNTSFCFLDIRSPGLGDTAMYLCATSRDAAGGNEKLFFGSGTQLSVL.

This clone has a single count. The chain has TRBV29-1 and TRBJ2-3; 9 nucleotides align to TRBD1. CDR3 size: 13 residues. Germline V gene sequence: CDR1 SQVTM, CDR2 ANQGSEA. V gave up 8 bases and J gave up 4 bases; unmatched junction bases: 7. In DNA form, the CDR3 reads TGCAGCTCCCGACAGGGGGGGGCAGATACGCAGTATTTT. The encoded protein is CSSRQGGADTQYF.

The chain couples TRBV7-2 to TRBJ2-3, with 11 bases lining up with TRBD2. This CDR3 is built from 16 residues. Germline-derived CDR1 and CDR2 are SGHTA and FQGNSA. J gave up 7 bases and V 5 bases, and 11 bases lay outside the gene matches. The CDR3 coding sequence is TGTGCCAGCAGCCCCCGGGTAGCGGGGGGGGATCATACGCAGTATTTT. This gives the protein CASSPRVAGGDHTQYF. The full variable domain, completed using reference TRBV7-2 and TRBJ2-3, is GAGVSQSPSNKVTEKGKDVELRCDPISGHTALYWYRQSLGQGLEFLIYFQGNSAPDKSGLPSDRFSAERTGGSVSTLTIQRTQQEDSAVYLCASSPRVAGGDHTQYFGPGTRLTVL.

This chain joins TRBV5-6 and TRBJ1-5; D gene ambiguous. Trimming left V 1 base short and J 7 bases short, with 6 bases between. CDR1 SGHDT and CDR2 YYEEEE come from the germline V gene. CDR3 size: 12 residues. DNA for the CDR3: TGTGCCAGCAGCTTGTTGCGGCAGCCCCAGCATTTT. Translating gives CASSLLRQPQHF. The full variable domain, its missing parts supplied by reference TRBV5-6 and TRBJ1-5, is DAGVTQSPTHLIKTRGQQVTLRCSPKSGHDTVSWYQQALGQGPQFIFQYYEEEERQRGNFPDRFSGHQFPNYSSELNVNALLLGDSALYLCASSLLRQPQHFGDGTRLSIL.

The rearrangement uses TRBV29-1 and TRBJ2-5; TRBD2 might be the D (5 bases). The CDR3 runs to 12 residues. Germline values: CDR1 SQVTM, CDR2 ANQGSEA. The V and J ends lost 7 bases and 2 bases respectively, with 11 bases between them. The CDR3 DNA follows: TGCAGCGGGAGCCCGGGGCAAGAGACCCAGTACTTC. Translating gives CSGSPGQETQYF.

V is TRBV7-6 and J is TRBJ2-5; 7 positions agree with TRBD2. J lost 2 bases, V lost 2 bases, and 5 bases had no gene match. The CDR3 spans 15 residues. The germline V gene has CDR1 SGHVS and CDR2 FNYEAQ. The CDR3 is CASSLTSARQETQYF. The CDR3 DNA is TGTGCCAGCAGCTTAACTAGCGCCAGACAAGAGACCCAGTACTTC.